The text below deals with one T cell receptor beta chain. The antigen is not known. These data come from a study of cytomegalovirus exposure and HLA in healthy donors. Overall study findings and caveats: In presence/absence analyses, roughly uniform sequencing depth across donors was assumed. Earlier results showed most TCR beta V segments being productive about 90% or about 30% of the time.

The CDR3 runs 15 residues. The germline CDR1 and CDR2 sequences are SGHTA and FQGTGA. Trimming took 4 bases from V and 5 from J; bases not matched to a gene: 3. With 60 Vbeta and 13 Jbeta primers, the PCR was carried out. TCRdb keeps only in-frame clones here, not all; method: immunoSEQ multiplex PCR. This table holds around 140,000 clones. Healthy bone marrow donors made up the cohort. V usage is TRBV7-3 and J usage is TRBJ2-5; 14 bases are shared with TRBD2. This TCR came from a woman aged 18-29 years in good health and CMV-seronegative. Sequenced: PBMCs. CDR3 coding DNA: TGTGCCAGCAGCTCGGGACTAGCGGGAGTTGAGACCCAGTACTTC. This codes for CASSSGLAGVETQYF.